This T cell receptor beta chain was recorded in a study of OX40 agonist ivuxolimab in advanced cancers. On the study more broadly: Patients received the agonistic anti-OX40 (CD134) antibody ivuxolimab.

The CDR3 has 20 amino acids. The V gene's germline CDR1 is MGHRA and CDR2 YSYEKL. V was clipped by 0 bases and J by 0 bases; unmatched bases: 10. TCRdb's table, derived via immunoSEQ multiplex PCR, lists solely in-frame clones and lacks some. The sample consists of over 65,000 clones, roughly 87% of them appearing once. V is TRBV4-1 and J is TRBJ2-6; 8 bases are shared with TRBD1. This receptor was taken from an adult with an advanced solid tumor such as melanoma, head and neck, liver or kidney cancer. This sample comprised CD4+ or CD8+ T cells sorted from blood, obtained in a trial of the OX40 agonist ivuxolimab. The CDR3 DNA reads as TGCGCCAGCAGCCAAGAAGGGGCCCGGGACAGGCCCTCTGGGGCCAACGTCCTGACTTTC. Translated: CASSQEGARDRPSGANVLTF.